Listed here are 27 T cell receptor beta chains from one sample, sequenced in a study of human T cells and chemical hapten exposure. Sample time point: patch test 3, about 24 weeks after DPC sensitization. The sample's treatment: therapeutic diphenylcyclopropenone sensitization with weekly scalp DPC. TCRdb itself ran the RACE reads through MiXCR, one entry per CDR3 protein. The sample has approximately 90,000 distinct CDR3 sequences, roughly 27% seen once. The specimen comprised whole blood, sampled in connection with sensitization to the hapten diphenylcyclopropenone (DPC). These receptors were obtained from a middle-aged man with alopecia areata. Some clones in this sample may be carry-over from other donors' samples.

This clonotype was observed a few times. One end of the junction is discordant with germline, which a read error may explain. V and J are TRBV2 and TRBJ1-2; D gene ambiguous. Germline assignment: CDR1 SNHLY and CDR2 FYNNEI. This CDR3 contains 14 residues. The CDR3, as DNA: TGTGCCAGCAGTGAAGCGGGAACTAACTATGGCGACACCTTC. Its protein product is CASSEAGTNYGDTF.

This rearrangement joins TRBV2 to TRBJ1-6; 9 positions match TRBD1. CDR1 SNHLY and CDR2 FYNNEI come from the germline V gene. This CDR3 is built from 14 residues. V trimming: 5 bases; J trimming: 10 bases; junction bases outside the gene matches: 6. The CDR3 DNA follows: TGTGCCAGCAGTAGGACAGGGGACGACTCACCCCTCCACTTT. This translates into CASSRTGDDSPLHF.

A few counts support this clonotype. The rearrangement uses TRBV9 and TRBJ2-7, with 10 bases lining up with TRBD2. The length of the CDR3 is 15 residues. V dropped 0 bases and J dropped 5; count of bases not matched to a gene: 5. Germline assignment: CDR1 SGDLS and CDR2 YYNGEE. For the CDR3, the DNA is TGTGCCAGCAGCGTAGGTGGGCTAGCGGGAGACGAGCAGTACTTC. Its protein product is CASSVGGLAGDEQYF. The full variable domain, with the rest looked up from reference TRBV9 and TRBJ2-7, is DSGVTQTPKHLITATGQRVTLRCSPRSGDLSVYWYQQSLDQGLQFLIQYYNGEERAKGNILERFSAQQFPDLHSELNLSSLELGDSALYFCASSVGGLAGDEQYFGPGTRLTVT.

The chain employs TRBV12-5 and TRBJ1-1; D is possibly TRBD1 (6 bases). The germline CDR1 and CDR2 sequences are LGHNT and FRNRAP. V was clipped by 6 bases and J by 1 base, with 12 bases between them. The CDR3 contains 14 residues. The CDR3 DNA reads TGTGCTAGTGGGACGGGACACCAGAACACTGAAGCTTTCTTT. Encoded protein: CASGTGHQNTEAFF.

The genes are TRBV3-1 and TRBJ2-3, with D unclear. The CDR3 length is 14 residues. V was pared by 0 bases and J by 4 bases, with 8 bases between. Germline lookup yields CDR1 LGHDT and CDR2 YNNKEL (reference sequence). CDR3 bases: TGTGCCAGCAGCCAAGATCATATAGCAGATACGCAGTATTTT. Translating it yields CASSQDHIADTQYF.

This clonotype was seen more than once but under ten times. The chain combines TRBV20-1 with TRBJ2-3, with 10 bases aligning to TRBD2. Germline V gene lookup returns CDR1 DFQATT and CDR2 SNEGSKA (reference sequence). The V segment lost 5 bases and the J segment 3 bases; nucleotides outside the gene matches: 8. There are 15 residues in the CDR3. Here the CDR3 DNA reads TGCAGTGCTCGCCCTACTAGCGGGATTACAGATACGCAGTATTTT. The encoded protein is CSARPTSGITDTQYF.

The chain combines TRBV6-5 with TRBJ2-5, with no clear D. This CDR3 contains 11 residues. Trimming shortened V by 5 bases and J by 7 bases, and 8 bases separated the two germline ends. Germline assignment: CDR1 MNHEY and CDR2 SVGAGI. The DNA for the CDR3 is TGTGCCAGCAGTAACGGGCTGACCCAGTACTTC. Its protein is CASSNGLTQYF.

The sample holds a few counts of this clonotype. The V gene is TRBV20-1, the J gene TRBJ2-3; TRBD2 matches 10 bases. The CDR3 length is 15 residues. Germline assignment: CDR1 DFQATT and CDR2 SNEGSKA (reference sequence). The J segment lost 3 bases and the V segment lost 2 bases, leaving 5 bases of the junction unmatched. The CDR3 sequence is CSARPLAGFTDTQYF. In DNA, the CDR3 is TGCAGTGCTAGACCACTAGCGGGGTTTACAGATACGCAGTATTTT.

This chain connects TRBV5-1 to TRBJ2-3, with D unresolved. The V gene lost 2 bases and the J gene lost 0 bases, with 7 bases spanning the gap. CDR1 and CDR2 (germline): SGHRS, YFSETQ. The CDR3 is 14 amino acids. This CDR3 reads CASSFRVSTDTQYF. The CDR3 DNA reads as TGCGCCAGCAGCTTCCGGGTTAGCACAGATACGCAGTATTTT.

This clonotype came up once. The chain joins TRBV21-1 to TRBJ1-3; the DNA was not compared with TRBD1, the D call given in the table. TRBV21-1 is termed a pseudogene. The CDR3 runs to 15 residues. In nucleotides, the CDR3 is TGTGCCAGCAGCATACAGGGGGCGCGGGGAAACACCATATATTTT. Its protein product is CASSIQGARGNTIYF.

The CDR3 region has the DNA TGTGCCAGCAGCTTACCGGCAAGACTCGCTGGGGCCAACGTCCTGACTTTC. It is translated as CASSLPARLAGANVLTF. V usage is TRBV7-9 and J usage is TRBJ2-6; D gene unclear. Between the trimmed V and J ends, which lost 2 bases and 2 bases, there was a span of 13 bases. This CDR3 region has 17 residues. Germline V gene data show CDR1 as SEHNR and CDR2 as FQNEAQ (reference sequence).

Only a few counts were recorded for this clonotype. This chain uses TRBV12-3 or TRBV12-4 with TRBJ1-5; 9 nucleotides agree with TRBD1. This CDR3 has 14 amino acids. The junction had 2 bases not matched to a gene; V was cut back by 6 bases and J by 2 bases. The CDR3 reads CASSTGGGNQPQHF. CDR3 sequence (DNA): TGTGCCAGCAGCACAGGGGGCGGCAATCAGCCCCAGCATTTT.

This clonotype was recorded a few times. V and J are TRBV28 and TRBJ2-5; D call uncertain. Germline-derived CDR1 and CDR2 are MDHEN and SYDVKM. The CDR3 extends over 16 amino acids. Trimming shortened V by 5 bases and J by 4 bases, and 20 bases separated the two germline ends. This chain's CDR3 is CASSLRDSPSRETQYF. The CDR3 DNA reads TGTGCCAGCAGTCTTAGGGATTCCCCGAGCAGAGAGACCCAGTACTTC.

The chain has TRBV18 and TRBJ2-2, with 7 bases that match TRBD1. Germline CDR1 and CDR2: KGHSH and LQKENI. Losses at the gene ends were 3 bases for V and 4 bases for J; bases not matched to a gene: 5. The CDR3 is made up of 15 amino acids. The CDR3 DNA reads as TGTGCCAGCTCACCGACAGGGTCGAGCACCGGGGAGCTGTTTTTT. It encodes CASSPTGSSTGELFF.

The chain couples TRBV2 to TRBJ2-5; 8 positions match TRBD1. From germline, CDR1 is SNHLY and CDR2 FYNNEI. The V and J ends lost 11 bases and 4 bases, in that order; junction bases with no gene match: 6. This CDR3 has 12 amino acids. CDR3 protein: CAGGQDLETQYF. The CDR3 DNA reads as TGTGCCGGGGGACAGGACCTAGAGACCCAGTACTTC.

The rearrangement uses TRBV5-6 and TRBJ1-1; D gene unclear. Trimming took 0 bases from V and 3 from J, leaving 9 bases between them. The CDR3 consists of 14 residues. In germline, CDR1 is SGHDT, CDR2 YYEEEE. CDR3 in amino acids: CASSLAPRHTEAFF. DNA for the CDR3: TGTGCCAGCAGCTTGGCGCCTAGACACACTGAAGCTTTCTTT.

The gene calls are TRBV11-3 and TRBJ2-3; possible D gene TRBD2, 6 bases. The CDR3 extends over 11 amino acids. Trimming removed 8 bases from V and 3 bases from J, with 6 bases in between. Germline V gene lookup returns CDR1 SGHNT and CDR2 YENEEA. CDR3 sequence: CASRETDTQYF. The CDR3 DNA reads TGTGCCAGCCGGGAGACAGATACGCAGTATTTT.

This clonotype came up a few times. This chain connects TRBV6-2 or TRBV6-3 to TRBJ2-5; TRBD1 agrees at 7 bases. The CDR3 loop spans 15 amino acids. V shed 6 bases, J shed 0 bases, and the junction held 7 bases outside the gene matches. The germline gives CDR1 MNHEY, CDR2 SVGEGT. CDR3 loop: CASSRLGQYQETQYF. In DNA form, the CDR3 reads TGTGCCAGCAGCCGCTTGGGACAGTACCAAGAGACCCAGTACTTC.

This clonotype was counted only a few times. The rearrangement joins TRBV7-6 to TRBJ1-2; D unclear. The germline V gene encodes CDR1 SGHVS and CDR2 FNYEAQ. CDR3 length equals 14 residues. With 6 bases removed from V and 2 bases from J, the gap between germline ends came to 13 bases. CDR3 residues: CASSPPGDNYGYTF. The CDR3 bases are TGTGCCAGCAGTCCGCCCGGCGACAACTATGGCTACACCTTC.

This clonotype has more than one count but fewer than ten. The rearrangement joins TRBV5-1 to TRBJ2-3; D is unresolved. The germline V gene has CDR1 SGHRS and CDR2 YFSETQ. This CDR3 has 16 amino acids. V was trimmed by 0 bases and J by 0 bases, leaving 11 bases between them. CDR3 amino acids: CASSLGVASSTDTQYF. DNA for the CDR3: TGCGCCAGCAGCTTGGGAGTGGCTTCTAGCACAGATACGCAGTATTTT.

This clonotype was seen only a few times. The chain recombines TRBV25-1 with TRBJ1-6; D perhaps matches TRBD1 (5 bases). The germline V and J ends were trimmed by 11 bases and 5 bases, with 22 bases remaining between them. The germline V gene has CDR1 MGHDK and CDR2 SYGVNS. CDR3 length: 16 residues. The CDR3 is CAPDAQGGINNSPLHF. CDR3 nucleotide sequence: TGTGCCCCCGACGCGCAGGGAGGCATAAATAATTCACCCCTCCACTTT. The whole variable domain, filled in from reference TRBV25-1 and TRBJ1-6, reads EADIYQTPRYLVIGTGKKITLECSQTMGHDKMYWYQQDPGMELHLIHYSYGVNSTEKGDLSSESTVSRIRTEHFPLTLESARPSHTSQYLCAPDAQGGINNSPLHFGNGTRLTVT.

V and J are TRBV3-1 and TRBJ2-3; the D call may be TRBD1 or TRBD2 (6 bases each). Germline loops: CDR1 LGHDT, CDR2 YNNKEL (reference sequence). The CDR3 sequence is 17 residues long. Trimming cost V 4 bases and J 2 bases, with 19 bases left between them. The CDR3 nucleotides read TGTGCCAGCAGCCGAGAGGGGGGAGTCCGAGACACAGATACGCAGTATTTT. Encoded protein: CASSREGGVRDTDTQYF.

This chain uses TRBV7-2 with TRBJ2-7; D is unresolved. Germline values: CDR1 SGHTA, CDR2 FQGNSA. Trimming took off 6 bases at V and 5 bases at J, with 23 bases between the two ends. This CDR3 comprises 16 residues. The CDR3 here is CASSFRPLKEGDEQYF. The CDR3 region has the DNA TGTGCCAGCAGTTTCCGGCCTCTTAAGGAAGGCGACGAGCAGTACTTC.

The chain is built from TRBV7-2 and TRBJ2-3; no firm D call. V was trimmed by 5 bases and J by 4 bases, leaving 10 bases between them. The CDR3 runs to 13 residues. Germline loops: CDR1 SGHTA, CDR2 FQGNSA. The CDR3 bases are TGTGCCAGCAGCCTCCAGTACTCAGATACGCAGTATTTT. This sequence encodes CASSLQYSDTQYF.

This clonotype was observed a few times. CDR3: CASSFGTASSYEQYF. The DNA for the CDR3 is TGTGCCAGCAGTTTCGGGACTGCCTCGTCCTACGAGCAGTACTTC. The chain combines TRBV11-2 with TRBJ2-7, with D possibly matching TRBD2 (6 bases). Per germline, CDR1 SGHAT and CDR2 FQNNGV. Trimming shortened V by 6 bases and J by 1 base, and 16 bases separated the two germline ends. This CDR3 has 15 residues.

As DNA, the CDR3 is TGTGCCAGCAGTTATCACAGGGGAGCCAACATTCAGTACTTC. Its translation: CASSYHRGANIQYF. The rearrangement links TRBV6-5 to TRBJ2-4, with 7 bases fitting TRBD1. Germline V gene sequence: CDR1 MNHEY, CDR2 SVGAGI. This CDR3 spans 14 amino acids. Unmatched junction bases numbered 6, after V lost 3 bases and J lost 7 bases.

This clonotype turned up a few times. The chain carries TRBV6-4 and TRBJ2-3; no firm D call. V was cut by 3 bases and J by 1 base, with 5 bases left in between. CDR1 and CDR2 from the germline V gene are MRHNA and SNTAGT. The CDR3 runs 13 residues. The CDR3 DNA sequence: TGTGCCAGCAGTGATAAGGGCACAGATACGCAGTATTTT. This gives the protein CASSDKGTDTQYF.